This T cell receptor beta chain was sequenced for a study of T cells after yellow fever vaccination. Study-wide results and limits: Subsequent to the booster, the majority of primary-vaccination clones reappeared (roughly 97% CD4, 88% CD8).

This clonotype was seen only a few times. Its antigen is not identified. Germline CDR1 SGHTA, CDR2 FQGTGA. The CDR3 runs to 14 residues. V was clipped by 5 bases and J by 5 bases; unmatched bases: 3. It was through 5'RACE template switching that TCR cDNA was made, with a universal primer site and UMIs added. MiXCR, applied by TCRdb to the 5' RACE reads, yields one record per CDR3 protein. The table lists under 500,000 distinct CDR3 sequences, around a sixth of them singletons. Sequencing was performed on PBMCs, taken before the yellow fever booster vaccination. The chain is built from TRBV7-3 and TRBJ2-2; TRBD1 matches 9 bases. This TCR derives from a man aged 18 to 35 who received the YFV17D yellow fever vaccine. CDR3 region: CASSRGQGTGELFF. The CDR3 bases are TGTGCCAGCAGCCGGGGACAGGGTACCGGGGAGCTGTTTTTT.